This TCR beta chain was identified during a study of cytomegalovirus exposure and HLA in healthy donors. CDR1 is SGDLS, CDR2 YYNGEE, per germline. J was trimmed by 4 bases and V by 3 bases; bases with no gene match: 7. This CDR3 has 15 amino acids. Findings and limits, study-wide: The study recorded around 160 TCR beta chains that were cytomegalovirus-associated. Among the sequence variants, a highly shared cluster was likely an artifact of sequencing. In a later analysis, TCR beta V- and J-gene trimming was associated with a missense DCLRE1C variant.

Concerning this clone: Its antigen is not known.

60 Vbeta and 13 Jbeta primers were used in PCR. Data came from immunoSEQ multiplex PCR; TCRdb stores just in-frame clones and leaves some out. The table shows more than 150,000 clones, with about 79% occurring only once. Sequences were obtained from PBMCs. The chain couples TRBV9 to TRBJ2-7, with 10 nucleotides matching TRBD1. This TCR was sampled from a girl aged 2 to 10 in good health and CMV-seropositive. The CDR3, as DNA: TGTGCCAGCAGCGCCTCAGACAGGGGGCAATACGAGCAGTACTTC. Translation gives CASSASDRGQYEQYF.